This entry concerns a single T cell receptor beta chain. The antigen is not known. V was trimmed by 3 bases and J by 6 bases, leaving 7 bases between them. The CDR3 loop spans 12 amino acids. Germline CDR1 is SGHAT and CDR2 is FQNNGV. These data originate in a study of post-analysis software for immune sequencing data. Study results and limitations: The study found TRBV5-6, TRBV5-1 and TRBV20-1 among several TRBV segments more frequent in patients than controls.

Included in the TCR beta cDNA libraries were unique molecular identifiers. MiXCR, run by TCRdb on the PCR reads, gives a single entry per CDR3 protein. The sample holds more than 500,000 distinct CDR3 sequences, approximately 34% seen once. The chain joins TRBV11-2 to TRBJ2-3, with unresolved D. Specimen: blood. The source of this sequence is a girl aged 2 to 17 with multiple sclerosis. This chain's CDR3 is CASSFNRDTQYF. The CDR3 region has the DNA TGTGCCAGCAGCTTCAACCGCGATACGCAGTATTTT.